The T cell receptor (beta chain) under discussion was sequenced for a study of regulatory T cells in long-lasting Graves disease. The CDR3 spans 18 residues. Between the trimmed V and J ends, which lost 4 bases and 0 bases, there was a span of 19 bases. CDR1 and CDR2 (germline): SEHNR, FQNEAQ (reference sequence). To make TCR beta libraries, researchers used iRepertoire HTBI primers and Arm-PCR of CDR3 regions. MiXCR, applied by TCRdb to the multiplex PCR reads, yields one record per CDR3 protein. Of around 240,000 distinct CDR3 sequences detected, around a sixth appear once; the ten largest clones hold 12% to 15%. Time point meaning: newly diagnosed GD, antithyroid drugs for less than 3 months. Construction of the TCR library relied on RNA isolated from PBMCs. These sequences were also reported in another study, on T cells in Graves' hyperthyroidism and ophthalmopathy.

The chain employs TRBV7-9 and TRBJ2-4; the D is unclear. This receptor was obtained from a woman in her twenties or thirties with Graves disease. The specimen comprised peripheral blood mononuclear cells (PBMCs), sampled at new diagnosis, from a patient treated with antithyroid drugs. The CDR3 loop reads CASSSNPFPLLAKNIQYF. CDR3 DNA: TGTGCCAGCAGCTCCAACCCGTTCCCACTACTAGCCAAAAACATTCAGTACTTC.